This T cell receptor beta chain was identified in a study of Ad26.COV2.S vaccination and SARS-CoV-2 variants. Whole-study context: Into the muscle, Ad26.COV2.S was dosed once or twice, 56 days apart.

A note on this clone: Its antigen is unidentified.

General study points: After vaccination, substantial breadth of spike-specific CD8+ and CD4+ responses was reported.

As for treatment: 19 received Ad26.COV2.S at low or high dose, single or two shots; 5 received placebo; per-sample allocation not given. On day 63 after the first injection, vaccine and placebo recipients gave samples. CDR3 length: 15 residues. V was cut by 3 bases and J by 6 bases, with 17 bases left in between. Per germline, CDR1 SGHVS and CDR2 FQNEAQ. Produced via immunoSEQ multiplex PCR; TCRdb's table is partial and in-frame only. The sample lists approximately 360,000 clones, about 80% seen once, with just under 7.5% in the top ten. The V call is TRBV7-8, the J call TRBJ1-1, with a tentative D call TRBD1 (5 bases). The sample here was peripheral blood, taken in a trial of Ad26.COV2.S vaccine versus placebo. This sequence was found in a person aged 18-60 years who received the Ad26.COV2.S COVID-19 vaccine or a placebo. The CDR3 loop is CASSLAPPAGAEAFF. The CDR3 DNA reads TGTGCCAGCAGCTTGGCCCCCCCGGCGGGGGCTGAAGCTTTCTTT.